The entry below describes one TCR beta chain. The sample is drawn from a study of monozygotic twins with inflammatory bowel disease. The CDR3 totals 15 residues. Germline CDR1 is LGHDT and CDR2 is YNNKEL (reference sequence). cDNA synthesis was performed in eight separate reactions for each sample. TCRdb re-called the 5' RACE reads and gives one entry per CDR3 protein, without DNA. Its table records fewer than 110,000 distinct CDR3 sequences. Sequenced sample: blood. The J gene is TRBJ2-7, the V gene TRBV3-1; TCRdb calls TRBD2, which cannot be checked without DNA. The receptor was derived from a human donor with ulcerative colitis or Crohn's disease, or a healthy co-twin of an affected twin (not recorded which). The CDR3 sequence: CARLAGATGSYEQYF.